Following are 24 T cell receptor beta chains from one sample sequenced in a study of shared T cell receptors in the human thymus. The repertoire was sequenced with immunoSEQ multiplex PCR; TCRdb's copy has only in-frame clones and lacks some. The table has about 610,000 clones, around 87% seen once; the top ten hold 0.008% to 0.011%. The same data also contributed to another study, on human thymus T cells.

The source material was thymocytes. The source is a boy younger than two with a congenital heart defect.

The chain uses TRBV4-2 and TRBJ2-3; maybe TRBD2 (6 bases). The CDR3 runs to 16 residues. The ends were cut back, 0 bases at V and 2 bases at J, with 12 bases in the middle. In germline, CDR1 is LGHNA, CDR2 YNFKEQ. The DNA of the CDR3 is TGTGCCAGCAGCCAAGACGCGGGGTTGTACACAGATACGCAGTATTTT. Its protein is CASSQDAGLYTDTQYF.

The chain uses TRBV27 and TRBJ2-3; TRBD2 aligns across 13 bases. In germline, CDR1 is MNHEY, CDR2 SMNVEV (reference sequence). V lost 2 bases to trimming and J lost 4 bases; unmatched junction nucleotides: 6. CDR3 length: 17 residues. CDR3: CASSLTPTSGRADTQYF. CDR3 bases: TGTGCCAGCAGTTTAACCCCCACTAGCGGGAGGGCAGATACGCAGTATTTT.

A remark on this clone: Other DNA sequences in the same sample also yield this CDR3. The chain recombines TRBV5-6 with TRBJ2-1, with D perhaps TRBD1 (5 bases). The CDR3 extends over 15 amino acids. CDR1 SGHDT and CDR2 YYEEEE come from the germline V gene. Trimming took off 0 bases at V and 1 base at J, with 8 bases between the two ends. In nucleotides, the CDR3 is TGTGCCAGCAGCTTGGGGCAGGGTTCCTACAATGAGCAGTTCTTC. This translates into CASSLGQGSYNEQFF.

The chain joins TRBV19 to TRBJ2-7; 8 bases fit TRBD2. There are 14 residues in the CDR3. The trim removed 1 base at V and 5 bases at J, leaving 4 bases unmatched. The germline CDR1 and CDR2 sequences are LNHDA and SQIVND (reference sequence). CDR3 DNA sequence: TGTGCCAGTAGTATAGGGCGGGAGGAACACGAGCAGTACTTC. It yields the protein CASSIGREEHEQYF.

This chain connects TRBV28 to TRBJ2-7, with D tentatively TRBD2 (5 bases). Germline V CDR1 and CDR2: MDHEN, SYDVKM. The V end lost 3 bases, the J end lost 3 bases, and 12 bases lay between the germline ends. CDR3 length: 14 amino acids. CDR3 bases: TGTGCCAGCAGTTTGGTCGGGGATGTCTACGAGCAGTACTTC. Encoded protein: CASSLVGDVYEQYF.

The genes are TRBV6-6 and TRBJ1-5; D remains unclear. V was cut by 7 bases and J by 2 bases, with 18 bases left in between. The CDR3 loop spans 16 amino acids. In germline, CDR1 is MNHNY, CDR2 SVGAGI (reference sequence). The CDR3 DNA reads TGTGCCAGCAAAGCCCCAAGTGTAAGAGGCAATCAGCCCCAGCATTTT. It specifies CASKAPSVRGNQPQHF.

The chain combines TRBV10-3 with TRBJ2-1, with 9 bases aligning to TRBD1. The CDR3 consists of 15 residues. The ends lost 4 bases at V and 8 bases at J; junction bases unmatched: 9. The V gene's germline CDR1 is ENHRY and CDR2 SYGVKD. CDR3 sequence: CAISVLGQGDHEQFF. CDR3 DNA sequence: TGTGCCATCAGTGTATTGGGACAGGGTGATCATGAGCAGTTCTTC.

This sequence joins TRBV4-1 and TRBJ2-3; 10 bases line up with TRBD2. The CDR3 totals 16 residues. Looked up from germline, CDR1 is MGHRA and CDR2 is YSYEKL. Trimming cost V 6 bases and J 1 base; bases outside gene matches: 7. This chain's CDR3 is CASSPEREGRTDTQYF. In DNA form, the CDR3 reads TGCGCCAGCAGTCCCGAGCGGGAGGGCCGCACAGATACGCAGTATTTT.

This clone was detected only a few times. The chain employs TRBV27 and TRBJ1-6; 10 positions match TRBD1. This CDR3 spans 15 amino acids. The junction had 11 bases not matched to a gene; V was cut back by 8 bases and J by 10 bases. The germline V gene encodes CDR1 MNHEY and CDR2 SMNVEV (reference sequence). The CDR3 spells CASSRQGTGESPLHF. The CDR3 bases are TGTGCCAGCTCTCGCCAAGGGACAGGGGAATCACCCCTCCACTTT.

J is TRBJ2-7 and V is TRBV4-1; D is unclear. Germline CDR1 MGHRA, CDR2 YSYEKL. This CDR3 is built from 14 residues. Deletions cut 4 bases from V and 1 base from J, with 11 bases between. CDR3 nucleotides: TGCGCCAGCAGCCGCGCCGCTCAATCCTACGAGCAGTACTTC. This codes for CASSRAAQSYEQYF.

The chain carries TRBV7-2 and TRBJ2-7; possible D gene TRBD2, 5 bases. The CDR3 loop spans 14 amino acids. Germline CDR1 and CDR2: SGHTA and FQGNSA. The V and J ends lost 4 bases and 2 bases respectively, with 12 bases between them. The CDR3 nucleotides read TGTGCCAGCAGCTCATTACTAGTACCCTACGAGCAGTACTTC. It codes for CASSSLLVPYEQYF.

The CDR3 protein is CASSYGFSLYGYTF. The CDR3 DNA reads TGTGCCAGCAGTTACGGCTTTTCGCTCTATGGCTACACCTTC. The chain employs TRBV6-5 and TRBJ1-2; D unresolved. CDR1 is MNHEY and CDR2 is SVGAGI in the germline V gene. V was clipped by 2 bases and J by 4 bases, with 11 bases between them. CDR3 size: 14 residues.

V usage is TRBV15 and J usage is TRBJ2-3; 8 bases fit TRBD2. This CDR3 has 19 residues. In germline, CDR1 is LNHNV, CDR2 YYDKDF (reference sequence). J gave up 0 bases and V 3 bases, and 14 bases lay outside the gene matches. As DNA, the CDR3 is TGTGCCACCAGCAGGGAATTACCAGGATCTAGCGGGAGCACAGATACGCAGTATTTT. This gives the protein CATSRELPGSSGSTDTQYF.

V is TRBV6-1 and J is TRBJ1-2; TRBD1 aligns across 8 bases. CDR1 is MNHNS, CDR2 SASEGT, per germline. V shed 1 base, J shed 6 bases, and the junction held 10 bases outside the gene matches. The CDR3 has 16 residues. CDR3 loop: CASSEVRTGRENGYTF. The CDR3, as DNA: TGTGCCAGCAGTGAAGTGAGGACAGGGAGGGAAAATGGCTACACCTTC.

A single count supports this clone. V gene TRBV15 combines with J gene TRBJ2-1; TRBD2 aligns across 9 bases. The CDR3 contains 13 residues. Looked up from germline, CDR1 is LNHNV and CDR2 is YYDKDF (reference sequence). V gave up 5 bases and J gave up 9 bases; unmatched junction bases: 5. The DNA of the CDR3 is TGTGCCACCAGCGGACCTAGCGGGGTTGAGCAGTTCTTC. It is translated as CATSGPSGVEQFF.

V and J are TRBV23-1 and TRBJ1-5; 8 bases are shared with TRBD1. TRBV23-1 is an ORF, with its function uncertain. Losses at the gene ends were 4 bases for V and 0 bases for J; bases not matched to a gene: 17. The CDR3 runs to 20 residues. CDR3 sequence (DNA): TGCGCCAGCAGTCCCCCGCGGACAGGGTATCGTGTTGATAGCAATCAGCCCCAGCATTTT. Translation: CASSPPRTGYRVDSNQPQHF.

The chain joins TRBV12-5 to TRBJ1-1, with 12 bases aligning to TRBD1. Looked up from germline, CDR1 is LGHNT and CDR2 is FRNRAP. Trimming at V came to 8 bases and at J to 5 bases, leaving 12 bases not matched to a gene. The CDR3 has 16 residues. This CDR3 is CASNRDRGRVKTEAFF. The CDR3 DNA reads TGTGCTAGTAACCGGGACAGGGGGCGCGTAAAAACTGAAGCTTTCTTT.

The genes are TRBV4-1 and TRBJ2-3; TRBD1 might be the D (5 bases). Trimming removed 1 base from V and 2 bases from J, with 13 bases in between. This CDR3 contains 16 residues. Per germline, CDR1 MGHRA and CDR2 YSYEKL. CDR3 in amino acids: CASSQVRQLLTDTQYF. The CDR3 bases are TGCGCCAGCAGCCAAGTCCGACAGCTTCTCACAGATACGCAGTATTTT.

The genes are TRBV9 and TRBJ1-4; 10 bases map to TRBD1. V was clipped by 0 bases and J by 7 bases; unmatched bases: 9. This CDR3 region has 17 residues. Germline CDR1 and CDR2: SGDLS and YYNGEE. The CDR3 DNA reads TGTGCCAGCAGCGTAGCTACGGACAGGGGGATTCGTGAAAAACTGTTTTTT. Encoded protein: CASSVATDRGIREKLFF.

The CDR3 loop is CASSSLRTGYTYGYTF. The CDR3 nucleotides read TGTGCCAGCAGTTCCCTCCGAACAGGGTACACTTATGGCTACACCTTC. The chain couples TRBV21-1 to TRBJ1-2; the table's D call, TRBD1, has no DNA check behind it. TRBV21-1 is marked as a pseudogene. The CDR3 consists of 16 residues.

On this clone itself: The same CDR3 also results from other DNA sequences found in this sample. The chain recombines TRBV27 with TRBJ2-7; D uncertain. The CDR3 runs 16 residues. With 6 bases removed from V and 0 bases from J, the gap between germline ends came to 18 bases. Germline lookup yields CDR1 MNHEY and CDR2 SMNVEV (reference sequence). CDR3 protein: CASSFRATLSSYEQYF. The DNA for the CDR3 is TGTGCCAGCAGCTTTCGAGCGACCCTCAGCTCCTACGAGCAGTACTTC.

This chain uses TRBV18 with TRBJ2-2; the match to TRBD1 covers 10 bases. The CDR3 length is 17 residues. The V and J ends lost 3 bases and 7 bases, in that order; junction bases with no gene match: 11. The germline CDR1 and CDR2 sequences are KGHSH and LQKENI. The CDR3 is CASSPEDRGPGGGELFF. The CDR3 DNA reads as TGTGCCAGCTCACCGGAAGACAGGGGGCCAGGTGGCGGGGAGCTGTTTTTT. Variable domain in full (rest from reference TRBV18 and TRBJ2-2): NAGVMQNPRHLVRRRGQEARLRCSPMKGHSHVYWYRQLPEEGLKFMVYLQKENIIDESGMPKERFSAEFPKEGPSILRIQQVVRGDSAAYFCASSPEDRGPGGGELFFGEGSRLTVL.

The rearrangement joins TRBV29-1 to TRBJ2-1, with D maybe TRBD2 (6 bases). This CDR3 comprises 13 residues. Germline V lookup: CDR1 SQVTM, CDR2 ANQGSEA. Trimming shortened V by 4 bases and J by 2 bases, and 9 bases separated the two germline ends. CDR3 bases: TGCAGCGTTGTACGCGGGACCTACAATGAGCAGTTCTTC. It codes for CSVVRGTYNEQFF.

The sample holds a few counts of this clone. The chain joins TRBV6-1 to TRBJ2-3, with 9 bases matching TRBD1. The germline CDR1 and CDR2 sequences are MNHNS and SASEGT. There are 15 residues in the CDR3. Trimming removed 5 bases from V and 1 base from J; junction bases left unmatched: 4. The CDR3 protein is CASSLRDRGTDTQYF. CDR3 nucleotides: TGTGCCAGCAGTCTCCGGGACAGGGGCACAGATACGCAGTATTTT.